Given below is one TCR beta chain in context. CDR3 length: 12 residues. Trimming cost V 3 bases and J 7 bases, with 10 bases left between them. The germline V gene has CDR1 SGHTS and CDR2 YDEGEE. In the PCR, 60 Vbeta and 13 Jbeta primers were used. TCRdb's copy holds only in-frame clones and misses some; the assay was immunoSEQ multiplex PCR. Here the sample spans 200,000 or so clones, approximately 88% being singletons. The data belong to a study of cytomegalovirus exposure and HLA in healthy donors. This TCR derives from a boy under 10 years old in good health and CMV-seronegative. This rearrangement joins TRBV5-8 to TRBJ1-1; D unclear. Source material: PBMCs. This CDR3 reads CASSSSTSEAFF. Written as DNA, the CDR3 is TGTGCCAGCAGCTCTTCTACGAGTGAAGCTTTCTTT.